This is a list of T cell receptor beta chains from one sample in a study of blood T cell repertoires in COVID-19. Sequencing used immunoSEQ multiplex PCR; TCRdb keeps in-frame clones, though not all of them. The table records about 220,000 clones, around 86% of them present only once. Sequences were obtained from peripheral blood. The receptors were gathered from a woman in her twenties or thirties who had recovered from COVID-19. CDR3s include the opening cysteine and the closing phenylalanine or tryptophan. The D gene is left open where the match is weak. Only some rows state a clone size, as once, few, many or a class for expanded clones.

v_call	d_call	clone_size	j_call	cdr3_aa	cdr3_nt
TRBV6-5	.	.	TRBJ1-2	CASSTGLDYTF	TGTGCCAGCAGTACAGGTCTGGACTACACCTTC
TRBV7-3	TRBD2	.	TRBJ2-1	CASSPWAGGWNEQFF	TGTGCCAGCAGCCCCTGGGCGGGGGGGTGGAATGAGCAGTTCTTC
TRBV11-2	TRBD2	.	TRBJ2-3	CASSFSGGGTDTQYF	TGTGCCAGCAGCTTTAGCGGGGGAGGCACAGATACGCAGTATTTT
TRBV2	TRBD1	.	TRBJ2-5	CASAKQGTEETQYF	TGTGCCAGCGCTAAACAGGGGACGGAGGAGACCCAGTACTTC
TRBV2	.	.	TRBJ1-5	CASRDGLVGNQPQHF	TGTGCCAGCAGGGACGGACTGGTAGGGAATCAGCCCCAGCATTTT
TRBV10-3	.	.	TRBJ1-2	CAISEGARNYGYTF	TGTGCCATCAGTGAAGGGGCGAGGAACTATGGCTACACCTTC
TRBV9	.	many	TRBJ2-7	CASSVTDSPYEQYF	TGTGCCAGCAGCGTCACGGACAGTCCCTACGAGCAGTACTTC
TRBV15	.	.	TRBJ1-5	CATSGHRAQPQHF	TGTGCCACCAGCGGCCACAGGGCTCAGCCCCAGCATTTT
TRBV5-1	.	.	TRBJ1-1	CASSLPGAGDTEAFF	TGCGCCAGCAGCTTGCCAGGGGCAGGGGACACTGAAGCTTTCTTT
TRBV27	.	.	TRBJ1-6	CASSLYGGSWEVSPLHF	TGTGCCAGCAGTTTATACGGTGGGAGCTGGGAAGTATCACCCCTCCACTTT
TRBV9	.	.	TRBJ2-6	CASSVAADSGANVLTF	TGTGCCAGCAGCGTAGCGGCGGACTCTGGGGCCAACGTCCTGACTTTC
TRBV11-2	TRBD1	few	TRBJ2-7	CASSLSRVGGQVTF	TGTGCCAGCAGCTTGTCACGGGTTGGGGGACAGGTCACCTTC